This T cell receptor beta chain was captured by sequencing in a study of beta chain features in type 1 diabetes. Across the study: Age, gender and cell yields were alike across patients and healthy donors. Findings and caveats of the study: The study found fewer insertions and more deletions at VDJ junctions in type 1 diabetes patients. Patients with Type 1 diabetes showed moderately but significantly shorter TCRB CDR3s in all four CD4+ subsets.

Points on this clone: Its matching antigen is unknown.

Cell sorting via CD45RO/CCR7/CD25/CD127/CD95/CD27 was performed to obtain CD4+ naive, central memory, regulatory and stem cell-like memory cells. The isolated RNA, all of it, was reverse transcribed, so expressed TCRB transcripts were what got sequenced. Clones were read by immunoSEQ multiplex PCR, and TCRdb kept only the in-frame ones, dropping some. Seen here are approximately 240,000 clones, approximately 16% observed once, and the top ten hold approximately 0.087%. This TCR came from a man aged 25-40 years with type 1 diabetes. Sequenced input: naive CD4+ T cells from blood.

CDR3 DNA: TGTGCAGGGTCTAGCGGGAGGGGAGATACGCAGTATTTT. This gives the protein CAGSSGRGDTQYF. This chain connects TRBV7-2 to TRBJ2-3, with 12 bases lining up with TRBD2. Germline CDR1 and CDR2: SGHTA and FQGNSA. The CDR3 consists of 13 residues.